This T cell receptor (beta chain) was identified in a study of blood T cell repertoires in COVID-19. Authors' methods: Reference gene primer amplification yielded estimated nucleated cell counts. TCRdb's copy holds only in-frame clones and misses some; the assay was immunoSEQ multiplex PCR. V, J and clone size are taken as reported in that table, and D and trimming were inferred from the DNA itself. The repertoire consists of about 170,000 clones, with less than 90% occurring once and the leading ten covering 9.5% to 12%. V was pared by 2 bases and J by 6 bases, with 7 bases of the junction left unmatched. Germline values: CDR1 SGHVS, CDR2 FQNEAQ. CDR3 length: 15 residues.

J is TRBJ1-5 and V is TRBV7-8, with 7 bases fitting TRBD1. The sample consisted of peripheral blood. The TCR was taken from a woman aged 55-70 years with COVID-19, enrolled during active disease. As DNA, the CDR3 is TGTGCCAGCAGCTTATCGGCAGGGGGAGGTCAGCCCCAGCATTTT. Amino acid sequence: CASSLSAGGGQPQHF.